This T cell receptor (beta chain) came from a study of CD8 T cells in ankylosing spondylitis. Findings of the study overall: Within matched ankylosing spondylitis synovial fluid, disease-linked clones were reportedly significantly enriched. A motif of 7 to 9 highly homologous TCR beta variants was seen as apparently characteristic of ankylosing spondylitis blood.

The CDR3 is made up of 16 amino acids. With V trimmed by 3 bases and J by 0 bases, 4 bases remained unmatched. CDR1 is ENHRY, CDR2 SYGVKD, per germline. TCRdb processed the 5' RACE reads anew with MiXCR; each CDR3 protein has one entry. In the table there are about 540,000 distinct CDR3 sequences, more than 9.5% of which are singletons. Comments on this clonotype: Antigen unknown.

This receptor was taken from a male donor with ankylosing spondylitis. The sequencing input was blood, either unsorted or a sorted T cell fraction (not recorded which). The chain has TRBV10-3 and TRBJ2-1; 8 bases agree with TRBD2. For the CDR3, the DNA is TGTGCCATCAGTGAAGGACTAGCAGTCTCCTACAATGAGCAGTTCTTC. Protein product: CAISEGLAVSYNEQFF.